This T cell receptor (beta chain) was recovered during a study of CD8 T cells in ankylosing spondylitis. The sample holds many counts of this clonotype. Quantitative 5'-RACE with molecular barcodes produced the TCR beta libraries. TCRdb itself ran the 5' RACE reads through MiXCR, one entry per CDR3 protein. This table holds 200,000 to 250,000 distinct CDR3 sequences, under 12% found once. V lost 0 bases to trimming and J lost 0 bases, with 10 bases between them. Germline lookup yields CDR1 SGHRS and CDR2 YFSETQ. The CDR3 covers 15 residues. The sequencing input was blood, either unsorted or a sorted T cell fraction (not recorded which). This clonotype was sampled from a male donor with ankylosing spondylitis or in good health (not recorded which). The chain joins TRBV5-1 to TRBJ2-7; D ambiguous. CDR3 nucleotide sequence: TGCGCCAGCAGCTTGGCCTTCGCAAGCTCCTACGAGCAGTACTTC. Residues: CASSLAFASSYEQYF.